A single T cell receptor beta chain is shown here with its context. The data originate from a study of cytotoxic CD8 clonotypes in ibrutinib-treated CLL. Using immunoSEQ multiplex PCR, the repertoire was profiled, and TCRdb retains in-frame clones only, with some absent. The sample holds about 310,000 clones; approximately 80% are singletons and the top ten take about 6.7%. The CDR3 runs 18 residues. Germline CDR1 and CDR2: SGHTA and FQGTGA. Unmatched junction bases numbered 7, after V lost 5 bases and J lost 1 base. This receptor was identified in a human donor with chronic lymphocytic leukemia. The chain links TRBV7-3 to TRBJ2-6; 11 positions agree with TRBD1. Sequenced material: PBMCs, taken before ibrutinib treatment. Written as DNA, the CDR3 is TGTGCCAGCAGCCCTAGGGACAGGGGGAAATCTGGGGCCAACGTCCTGACTTTC. This translates into CASSPRDRGKSGANVLTF. The entire variable domain, with the rest obtained from reference TRBV7-3 and TRBJ2-6, is as follows: GAGVSQTPSNKVTEKGKYVELRCDPISGHTALYWYRQSLGQGPEFLIYFQGTGAADDSGLPNDRFFAVRPEGSVSTLKIQRTERGDSAVYLCASSPRDRGKSGANVLTFGAGSRLTVL.